This T cell receptor (beta chain) was retrieved from a study of cytomegalovirus exposure and HLA in healthy donors. Looking at the study overall: A previous analysis identified approximately 110 million unique TCR beta sequences derived from 180 million or so T cells.

In regard to this clone: Its antigen is unknown.

Findings and limits, study-wide: Most of the TCR beta V segments (in an earlier analysis) were productive either about 87% or about 30% of the time. Sequencing likely produced, as an artifact, a cluster of highly shared sequence variants.

This CDR3 is 18 amino acids long. 60 Vbeta and 13 Jbeta primers were used in PCR. Clones were sequenced by immunoSEQ multiplex PCR, and TCRdb holds only the in-frame ones, with some missing. Its clone listing holds approximately 120,000 clones. Participants comprised healthy donors of bone marrow. Sequencing was performed on PBMCs. The TCR comes from a man aged 30 to 45 in good health and CMV-seronegative. This chain links TRBV21-1 with TRBJ1-1; TRBD1, the D gene given by the table, was not confirmed from the DNA. TRBV21-1 is a known pseudogene. The CDR3, as DNA: TGTGCCAGCAGCAAAGAATGGTCGGCAGGGGGCTATGGGACTGAAGCTTTCTTT. It encodes CASSKEWSAGGYGTEAFF.